This T cell receptor (beta chain) was retrieved from a study of neurological immune-mediated disorders (dated by TCRdb to about 2019). About the investigation overall: Among the approximately 34 multiple sclerosis patients, relapsing-remitting MS accounted for approximately 31 and secondary progressive MS accounted for 3. Peripheral blood TCR-beta repertoires from HTLV-I-associated myelopathy (HAM/TSP) patients, multiple sclerosis patients and healthy controls were compared by UMI-based sequencing. Longitudinal samples, technical triplicates and paired sorted CD4+ and CD8+ T-cell subsets, alongside PBMC samples, were included among the 106 TCR-beta libraries. The cohort included approximately 68 subjects: some 15 with HAM/TSP, some 35 with multiple sclerosis, and 20 or so healthy controls. Study-level results and caveats: No association of the MS cluster with clinical or MRI features was observed, and the need for larger cohorts was stated by the authors. Phylogenetic analysis grouped repertoires from 18 of 34 MS patients into a cluster of related CDR3 sequences, suggesting a possible repertoire-level signature. TCR clonal expansion was highest in HAM/TSP patients and lowest in MS patients, with MS patients falling below even healthy controls. No identical CDR3 amino acid sequences were found to be shared among expanded clones across subjects, suggesting that TCR-beta repertoires were private in all groups.

This clonotype was seen at least ten times. The antigen it binds to is not known. Base qualities are not recorded, but no much larger clone differs from it by a single base. For the unsorted PBMC libraries, 2 million PBMCs were stored in RNAlater at -80 degrees C until RNA extraction and were used to generate the libraries. The multiple sclerosis patients were enrolled in a US clinical protocol that used magnetic resonance imaging to evaluate disease progression. Peripheral blood was subjected to Ficoll-Hypaque density gradient centrifugation to isolate PBMCs, which were then cryopreserved in liquid nitrogen. cDNA synthesis used template-switch 5'RACE with a primer carrying a 10-nucleotide random unique molecular identifier tagging each TCR transcript. Each sequencing run produced over 180 million TCR-beta sequences covering 15-18 subjects. Total RNA was extracted with the RNeasy kit. TCR-beta VDJ regions were amplified with primers for the TCR constant region and the 5'RACE anchor, using the KAPA Real-time Library Amplification kit. Sample indexes and Illumina adaptors were added in a first PCR, and a second PCR then increased library yield. After Ampure bead purification, the roughly 650 bp TCR product was size-selected on a 2% E-gel SizeSelection system. Before pooling, library quality was assessed on a Bioanalyzer, concentration was determined with Qubit, and library quantification was performed with the Kapa Library Quantification kit. Libraries were sequenced paired-end 2 x 150 bp on an Illumina HiSeq 2500. To increase sequence diversity, roughly 25-31% phiX was spiked into each library pool. The paper's processing steps were these. The quality-filtered reads were processed with the UMI-based MiGEC pipeline, whose error correction step removed more than 90% of the raw TCR sequences. IMGT germline references were used for alignment of VDJ genes, and clonotypes were defined by a unique CDR3 amino acid sequence together with V-J genes. Clonal expansion, Shannon diversity, and CDR3 relatedness (CalcPairwiseDistances, ClusterSamples) were evaluated with VDJtools, and phylogenetic trees were built with CLCbio workbench. Clones with at least 8 unique UMIs were defined as expanded, with this threshold being based on coefficient-of-variation modelling across technical triplicates. TCRdb redid the processing of the public reads, applying fastp at Q25 and MiXCR, and retained in-frame beta chains. Each entry is one CDR3 protein sequence, shown with its most common DNA and genes. The V and J calls and clone size come from TCRdb's table, not from the authors' own analysis. The sample table records more than 45,000 distinct CDR3 sequences; 2% to 2.5% of these occur just once. The ten largest clones add up to under 4% of the sample.

Trimming takes 5 bases off V and 6 bases off J; junction bases not matched to a gene: 10. Reading the germline V gene gives CDR1 SGHTA and CDR2 FQGNSA. Measured from the cysteine to the phenylalanine, the CDR3 is 15 residues long. The CDR3 DNA has 45 bases and is translated from base 1. The TCR originated in a man in his forties or fifties with multiple sclerosis. The receptor chain draws on TRBV7-2 and TRBJ2-3; 8 middle bases align to TRBD2. What was sequenced was PBMCs. In nucleotides, the sequence is TGTGCCAGCAGCCTTTCAGCGGGGGCCTTGGATACGCAGTATTTT. Translated, this gives CASSLSAGALDTQYF.